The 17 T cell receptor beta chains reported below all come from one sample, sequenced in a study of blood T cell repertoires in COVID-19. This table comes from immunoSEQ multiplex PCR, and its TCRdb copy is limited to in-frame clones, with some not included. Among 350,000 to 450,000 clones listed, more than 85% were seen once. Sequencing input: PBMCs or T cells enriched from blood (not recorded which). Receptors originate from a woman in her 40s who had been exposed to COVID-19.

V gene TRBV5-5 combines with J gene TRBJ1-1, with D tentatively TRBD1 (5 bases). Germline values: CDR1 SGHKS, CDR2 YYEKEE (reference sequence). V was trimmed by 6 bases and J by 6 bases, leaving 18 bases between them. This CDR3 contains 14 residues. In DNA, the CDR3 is TGTGCCAGCACCCCCCGGGGGGACTCCGCTGAAGCTTTCTTT. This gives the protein CASTPRGDSAEAFF.

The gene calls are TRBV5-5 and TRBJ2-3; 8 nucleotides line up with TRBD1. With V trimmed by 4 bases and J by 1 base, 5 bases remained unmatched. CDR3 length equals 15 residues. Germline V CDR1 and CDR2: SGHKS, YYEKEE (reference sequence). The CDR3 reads CASSRQGFGTDTQYF. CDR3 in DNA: TGTGCCAGCAGCCGACAGGGGTTCGGCACAGATACGCAGTATTTT.

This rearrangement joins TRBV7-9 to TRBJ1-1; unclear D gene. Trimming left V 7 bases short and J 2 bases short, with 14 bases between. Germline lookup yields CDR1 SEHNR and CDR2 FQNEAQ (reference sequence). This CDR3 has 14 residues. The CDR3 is CASILGGSNTEAFF. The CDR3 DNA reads TGTGCCAGCATCCTGGGCGGGAGCAACACTGAAGCTTTCTTT.

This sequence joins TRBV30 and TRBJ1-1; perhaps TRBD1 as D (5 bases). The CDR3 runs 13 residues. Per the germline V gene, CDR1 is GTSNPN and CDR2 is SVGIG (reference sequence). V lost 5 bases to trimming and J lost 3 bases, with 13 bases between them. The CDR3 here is CAWAVRAYTEAFF. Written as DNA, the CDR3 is TGTGCCTGGGCCGTCAGGGCGTACACTGAAGCTTTCTTT.

The DNA for the CDR3 is TGCAGCGTTGAAGATCAGGCGGGACTAATCCAAGAGACCCAGTACTTC. Its protein is CSVEDQAGLIQETQYF. This chain connects TRBV29-1 to TRBJ2-5, with 7 bases that match TRBD2. The V gene's germline CDR1 is SQVTM and CDR2 ANQGSEA. Trimming took 0 bases from V and 1 from J; bases not matched to a gene: 8. The CDR3 has 16 residues.

Here the CDR3 DNA reads TGTGCTAGTGGTTTGGCAGTGGGGCCCAACACTGAAGCTTTCTTT. Its translation is CASGLAVGPNTEAFF. This chain connects TRBV12-5 to TRBJ1-1, with D perhaps TRBD1 (5 bases). V was trimmed by 1 base and J by 2 bases, leaving 11 bases between them. The germline V gene encodes CDR1 LGHNT and CDR2 FRNRAP. The CDR3 spans 15 residues.

The CDR3 protein is CASSDPGQGSGSEAFF. CDR3 in DNA: TGTGCCAGTAGTGACCCGGGACAGGGTTCGGGATCTGAAGCTTTCTTT. The chain recombines TRBV19 with TRBJ1-1, with 9 bases aligning to TRBD1. The CDR3 sequence is 16 residues long. Germline CDR1 and CDR2: LNHDA and SQIVND (reference sequence). V was pared by 5 bases and J by 6 bases, with 13 bases of the junction left unmatched. Full variable domain (rest looked up from reference TRBV19 and TRBJ1-1): DGGITQSPKYLFRKEGQNVTLSCEQNLNHDAMYWYRQDPGQGLRLIYYSQIVNDFQKGDIAEGYSVSREKKESFPLTVTSAQKNPTAFYLCASSDPGQGSGSEAFFGQGTRLTVV.

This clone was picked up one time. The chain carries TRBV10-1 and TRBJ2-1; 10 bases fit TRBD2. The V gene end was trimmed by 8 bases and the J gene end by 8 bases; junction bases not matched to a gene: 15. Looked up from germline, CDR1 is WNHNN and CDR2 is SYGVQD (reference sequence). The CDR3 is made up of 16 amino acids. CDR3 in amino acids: CASAATSLAGADEQFF. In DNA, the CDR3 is TGCGCCAGCGCGGCGACTTCCCTAGCGGGAGCTGATGAGCAGTTCTTC.

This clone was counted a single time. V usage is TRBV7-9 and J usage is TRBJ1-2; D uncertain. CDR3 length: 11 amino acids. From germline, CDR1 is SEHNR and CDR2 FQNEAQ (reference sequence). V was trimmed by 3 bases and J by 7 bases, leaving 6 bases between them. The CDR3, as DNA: TGTGCCAGCAGCTTCGGGGTTGGCTACACCTTC. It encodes CASSFGVGYTF.

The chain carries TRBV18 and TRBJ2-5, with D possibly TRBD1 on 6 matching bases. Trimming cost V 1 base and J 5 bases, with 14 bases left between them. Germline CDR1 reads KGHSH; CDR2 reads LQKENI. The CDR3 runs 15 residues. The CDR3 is CASSPRQGRGETQYF. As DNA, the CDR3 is TGTGCCAGCTCACCACGGCAGGGGCGAGGGGAGACCCAGTACTTC.

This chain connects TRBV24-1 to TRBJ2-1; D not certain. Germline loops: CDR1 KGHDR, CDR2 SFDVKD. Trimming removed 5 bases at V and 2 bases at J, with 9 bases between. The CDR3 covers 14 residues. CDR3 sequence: CATSVNIPYNEQFF. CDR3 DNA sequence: TGTGCCACCAGTGTAAACATCCCCTACAATGAGCAGTTCTTC.

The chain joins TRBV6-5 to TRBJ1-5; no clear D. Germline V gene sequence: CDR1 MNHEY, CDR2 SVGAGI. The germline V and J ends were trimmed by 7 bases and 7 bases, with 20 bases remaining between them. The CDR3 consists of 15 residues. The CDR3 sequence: CASTRDRQGGQPQHF. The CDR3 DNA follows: TGTGCCAGCACGCGCGATCGGCAAGGAGGGCAGCCCCAGCATTTT.

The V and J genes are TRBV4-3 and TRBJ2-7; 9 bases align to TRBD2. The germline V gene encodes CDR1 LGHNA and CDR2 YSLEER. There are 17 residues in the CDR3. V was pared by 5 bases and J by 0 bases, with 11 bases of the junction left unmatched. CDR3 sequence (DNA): TGCGCCAGCAGCGTAACCCTCTCTAGCGGGACCTCCTACGAGCAGTACTTC. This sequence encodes CASSVTLSSGTSYEQYF.

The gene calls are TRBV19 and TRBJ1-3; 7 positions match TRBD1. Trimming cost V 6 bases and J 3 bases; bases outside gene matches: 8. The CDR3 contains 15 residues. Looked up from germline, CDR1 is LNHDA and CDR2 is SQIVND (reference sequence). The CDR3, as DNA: TGTGCCAGTAGCGGGCTGACAGGGAATGGAAACACCATATATTTT. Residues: CASSGLTGNGNTIYF.

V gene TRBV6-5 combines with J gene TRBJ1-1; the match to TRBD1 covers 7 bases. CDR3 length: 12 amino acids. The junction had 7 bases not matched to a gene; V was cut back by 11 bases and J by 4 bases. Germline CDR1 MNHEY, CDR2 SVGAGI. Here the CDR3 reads CAGEDRATEAFF. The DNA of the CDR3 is TGTGCCGGCGAAGACAGGGCCACTGAAGCTTTCTTT.

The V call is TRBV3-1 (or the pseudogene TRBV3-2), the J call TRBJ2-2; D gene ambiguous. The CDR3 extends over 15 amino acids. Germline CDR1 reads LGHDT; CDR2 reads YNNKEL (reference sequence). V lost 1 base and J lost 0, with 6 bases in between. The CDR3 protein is CASSQGRPNTGELFF. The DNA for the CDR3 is TGTGCCAGCAGCCAAGGGAGACCGAACACCGGGGAGCTGTTTTTT.

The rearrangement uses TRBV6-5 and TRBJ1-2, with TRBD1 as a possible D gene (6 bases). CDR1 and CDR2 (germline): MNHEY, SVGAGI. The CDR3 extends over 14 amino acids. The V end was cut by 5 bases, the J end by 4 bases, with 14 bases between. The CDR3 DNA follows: TGTGCCAGCAGTCCGGGACATTTTATCTATGGCTACACCTTC. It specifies CASSPGHFIYGYTF.